One and the same sample provided the 7 T cell receptor beta chains below, sequenced in a study of blood T cells in healthy people across ages. A second 7 to 11 cycle PCR used barcoded and J-beta primers. TCRdb re-derived calls from the 5' RACE reads in MiXCR, one entry per CDR3 protein. The table records about 940,000 distinct CDR3 sequences, around 48% of them present only once. Input material: blood. These receptors all come from a young man in good health.

The chain has TRBV12-3 or TRBV12-4 and TRBJ2-3; no clear D. Between the trimmed V and J ends, which lost 2 bases and 7 bases, there was a span of 4 bases. The CDR3 runs 11 residues. The CDR3 nucleotides are TGTGCCAGCAGTTTATCAAATACGCAGTATTTT. Its protein product is CASSLSNTQYF.

This clonotype was detected ten times or more. The V call is TRBV6-4, the J call TRBJ2-3; unclear D gene. Trimming shortened V by 0 bases and J by 1 base, and 8 bases separated the two germline ends. Germline V gene lookup returns CDR1 MRHNA and CDR2 SNTAGT. The CDR3 totals 15 residues. The CDR3 spells CASSDSTQGTDTQYF. Here the CDR3 DNA reads TGTGCCAGCAGTGACTCGACCCAGGGCACAGATACGCAGTATTTT.

Concerning this clonotype: This may come from a read error, since a much larger clone is one base off. The gene calls are TRBV10-3 and TRBJ2-3; a weak D match, TRBD1 (5 bases). Germline CDR1 reads ENHRY; CDR2 reads SYGVKD. CDR3 length: 16 amino acids. The CDR3 loop is CAIGDPDSPSTDTQYF. The CDR3 DNA is TGTGCCATCGGTGACCCCGACAGCCCTAGCACAGATACGCAGTATTTT.

This clonotype was detected once. The chain employs TRBV6-1 and TRBJ2-7; 7 positions agree with TRBD2. Near its end, the DNA agrees better with TRBJ2-5, so the J call may be wrong. The germline CDR1 and CDR2 sequences are MNHNS and SASEGT. The CDR3 spans 15 residues. Here the CDR3 reads CASSAPGGGQETQYF. As DNA, the CDR3 is TGTGCCAGCAGTGCTCCGGGGGGAGGACAAGAGACCCAGTACTTC.

In this sample, this clonotype turned up a few times. The rearrangement joins TRBV30 to TRBJ1-2; D call uncertain. Germline assignment: CDR1 GTSNPN and CDR2 SVGIG (reference sequence). This CDR3 comprises 11 residues. Trimming shortened V by 4 bases and J by 8 bases, and 11 bases separated the two germline ends. CDR3: CAWNIEHGYTF. The CDR3 DNA sequence: TGTGCCTGGAATATCGAGCACGGCTACACCTTC.

The CDR3 loop is CASSSRGRGRTEETQYF. The CDR3 DNA reads TGTGCCAGCAGCTCCAGGGGCAGGGGGCGAACCGAAGAGACCCAGTACTTC. The chain has TRBV11-2 and TRBJ2-5; 8 nucleotides line up with TRBD1. This CDR3 comprises 17 residues. Germline-derived CDR1 and CDR2 are SGHAT and FQNNGV. J gave up 3 bases and V 4 bases, and 13 bases lay outside the gene matches. Using reference TRBV11-2 and TRBJ2-5 for the parts outside the CDR3, the full variable domain is EAGVAQSPRYKIIEKRQSVAFWCNPISGHATLYWYQQILGQGPKLLIQFQNNGVVDDSQLPKDRFSAERLKGVDSTLKIQPAKLEDSAVYLCASSSRGRGRTEETQYFGPGTRLLVL.

The chain combines TRBV7-2 with TRBJ1-2; D is possibly TRBD1 (5 bases). The germline V and J ends were trimmed by 7 bases and 5 bases, with 23 bases remaining between them. Germline assignment: CDR1 SGHTA and CDR2 FQGNSA. The CDR3 is made up of 16 amino acids. The chain's CDR3 is CASTSRREMGGYGYTF. In DNA form, the CDR3 reads TGTGCCAGCACCTCGAGACGGGAAATGGGGGGTTATGGCTACACCTTC.